This T cell receptor (beta chain) was recovered during a study of T cell responses to AZD1222 COVID-19 vaccine. Notes on the study in general: Increased Spike-specific TCR breadth and depth were observed after two AZD1222 doses. Unmutated variant regions are reportedly targeted by nearly half of spike-specific TCRs. Among AZD1222 vaccinees, only five or six were seropositive at baseline. Most donors were white British, females outnumbered males, and clonal diversity was possibly underestimated.

Germline assignment: CDR1 MDHEN and CDR2 SYDVKM. The CDR3 has 12 residues. V shed 2 bases and J shed 11 bases, with 10 bases lying between them. As to this clone: The antigen remains undetermined.

Sequencing used immunoSEQ multiplex PCR; TCRdb keeps in-frame clones, though not all of them. The repertoire holds some 110,000 clones, with 93% as singletons. The sample in question was peripheral blood, obtained on day 0 of AZD1222 vaccination. The chain has TRBV28 and TRBJ1-5; D might be TRBD1 (6 bases). The sequence was obtained from an adult in good health. The CDR3 DNA reads as TGTGCCAGCAGTTTAAGGGACATGGCCCAGCATTTT. This sequence encodes CASSLRDMAQHF.